This T cell receptor (beta chain) was captured in a study of identical twins. Study-wide results and limits: Analyses of zero insertions could, in part, be confounded by invariant MAIT and iNKT cells.

After template switching added a universal primer site, the resulting cDNA carried unique molecular identifiers. TCRdb ran MiXCR on the 5' RACE reads and lists one entry per CDR3 protein. The sample gives hundreds of thousands of distinct CDR3 sequences, about 12% of which show up once; about 1.6% is in the top ten. This clonotype showed up many times. Its antigen is undetermined. Trimming took off 1 base at V and 6 bases at J, with 7 bases between the two ends. Germline CDR1 is MDHEN and CDR2 is SYDVKM. CDR3 length equals 13 residues. Donors were all healthy Caucasians. These data are also associated with another study on yellow fever vaccine responses in identical twins.

The specimen sequenced was PBMCs. The clonotype originates from a woman between 18 and 29 years old in good health. The gene calls are TRBV28 and TRBJ2-1; the D is unclear. CDR3 region: CASSLYLGNEQFF. CDR3 bases: TGTGCCAGCAGTTTATACCTGGGCAATGAGCAGTTCTTC.